Shown below are 23 T cell receptor beta chains from a single sample sequenced in a study of blood T cell repertoires in COVID-19. Libraries were prepared by immunoSEQ multiplex PCR; TCRdb keeps only in-frame clonotypes and omits some of them. The top ten hold approximately 3.4% of the sample, which has 470,000 or so clones, 70% to 90% seen once. Sequenced: peripheral blood. The receptor source for this set is a human donor in a cohort sampled during active COVID-19.

This clone was observed a few times. The same CDR3 also results from other DNA sequences found in this sample. The V and J genes are TRBV6-6 and TRBJ1-2, with D possibly matching TRBD1 (6 bases). Germline V gene sequence: CDR1 MNHNY, CDR2 SVGAGI (reference sequence). Trimming pared 0 bases from V and 0 bases from J, leaving 8 bases between. CDR3 length: 15 amino acids. Here the CDR3 reads CASSYSQGANYGYTF. The CDR3 DNA reads TGTGCCAGCAGTTACTCACAGGGAGCTAACTATGGCTACACCTTC.

The chain recombines TRBV6-6 with TRBJ2-2; 7 bases are a match to TRBD2. The V gene's germline CDR1 is MNHNY and CDR2 SVGAGI (reference sequence). V was clipped by 6 bases and J by 3 bases; unmatched bases: 7. CDR3 length: 15 amino acids. CDR3 region: CASSWGGGDTGELFF. DNA for the CDR3: TGTGCCAGCAGCTGGGGGGGAGGCGACACCGGGGAGCTGTTTTTT.

V usage is TRBV7-2 and J usage is TRBJ1-2, with 7 bases fitting TRBD1. Germline V gene sequence: CDR1 SGHTA, CDR2 FQGNSA. This CDR3 spans 14 amino acids. V lost 1 base, J lost 6 bases, and 5 bases stayed unmatched. The CDR3 bases are TGTGCCAGCAGCTTAGGACAGGGTTCGGATGGCTACACCTTC. As protein: CASSLGQGSDGYTF.

The chain uses TRBV28 and TRBJ2-3; 7 nucleotides align to TRBD1. V lost 1 base, J lost 6 bases, and 7 bases stayed unmatched. Germline V CDR1 and CDR2: MDHEN, SYDVKM. The CDR3 has 15 residues. The CDR3 here is CASSLSPTGADTQYF. The DNA for the CDR3 is TGTGCCAGCAGTTTATCACCCACAGGGGCCGATACGCAGTATTTT.

The rearrangement links TRBV4-2 to TRBJ2-1, with D possibly being TRBD1 (6 bases). Germline values: CDR1 LGHNA, CDR2 YNFKEQ. The CDR3 is 16 residues long. V lost 2 bases to trimming and J lost 5 bases, with 16 bases between them. The CDR3 DNA reads as TGTGCCAGCAGCCAATCATGGAGACAGGCTGACAATGAGCAGTTCTTC. Amino acids: CASSQSWRQADNEQFF.

As to this clone: A junction boundary mismatches the germline segment, possibly from a read error. This rearrangement joins TRBV3-1 (or the pseudogene TRBV3-2) to TRBJ2-1; weak D call: TRBD2 (6 bases). In germline, CDR1 is LGHDT, CDR2 YNNKEL (reference sequence). The CDR3 has 15 amino acids. CDR3 nucleotides: TGTGCCAGCAGCCAAGGTCTTGGGGGGAACAATCAGCAGTTCTTC. Residues: CASSQGLGGNNQQFF.

The J gene is TRBJ2-7, the V gene TRBV4-2; D is unresolved. V was pared by 2 bases and J by 6 bases, with 8 bases between. CDR3 length equals 12 residues. CDR1 is LGHNA and CDR2 is YNFKEQ in the germline V gene. CDR3 residues: CASSQSAGEQYF. CDR3 in DNA: TGTGCCAGCAGCCAAAGTGCAGGCGAGCAGTACTTC.

This clone was picked up a small number of times. The chain recombines TRBV19 with TRBJ1-6, with D possibly matching TRBD1 (6 bases). The CDR3 consists of 14 residues. The germline V gene encodes CDR1 LNHDA and CDR2 SQIVND (reference sequence). Trimming left V 3 bases short and J 5 bases short, with 8 bases between. CDR3 protein: CASSMNRDNSPLHF. The CDR3 region has the DNA TGTGCCAGTAGTATGAACAGGGATAATTCACCCCTCCACTTT.

The chain combines TRBV19 with TRBJ1-5, with D tentatively TRBD1 (5 bases). Per germline, CDR1 LNHDA and CDR2 SQIVND (reference sequence). V was pared by 5 bases and J by 5 bases, with 16 bases between. CDR3 length equals 15 residues. The CDR3 nucleotides are TGTGCCAGTAGTTCCCAGGGCAGGGCAGATCAGCCCCAGCATTTT. Translating it yields CASSSQGRADQPQHF.

In its sample, this clone was seen many times. V gene TRBV28 combines with J gene TRBJ1-3, with 7 nucleotides matching TRBD1. The CDR3 covers 15 residues. Per the germline V gene, CDR1 is MDHEN and CDR2 is SYDVKM. Trimming took 2 bases from V and 3 from J; bases not matched to a gene: 4. CDR3 nucleotides: TGTGCCAGCAGTTTACCGAGGGGGCTTGGAAACACCATATATTTT. Residues: CASSLPRGLGNTIYF. The whole variable domain, filled in from reference TRBV28 and TRBJ1-3, reads DVKVTQSSRYLVKRTGEKVFLECVQDMDHENMFWYRQDPGLGLRLIYFSYDVKMKEKGDIPEGYSVSREKKERFSLILESASTNQTSMYLCASSLPRGLGNTIYFGEGSWLTVV.

This clone has a handful of counts. The V and J genes are TRBV24-1 and TRBJ2-1; 10 bases are a match to TRBD1. The CDR3 totals 16 residues. The V gene's germline CDR1 is KGHDR and CDR2 SFDVKD. After removal of 1 base from V and 5 bases from J, the junction contained 4 bases not matched to a gene. In nucleotides, the CDR3 is TGTGCCACCAGTGATTTAGTGGGACAGGGGAACAATGAGCAGTTCTTC. Its translation is CATSDLVGQGNNEQFF.

The genes are TRBV7-8 and TRBJ2-2; D call uncertain. The CDR3 consists of 13 residues. The V end lost 5 bases, the J end lost 3 bases, and 7 bases lay between the germline ends. The germline V gene has CDR1 SGHVS and CDR2 FQNEAQ. The CDR3, as DNA: TGTGCCAGCAGCCCCCGGTACACCGGGGAGCTGTTTTTT. Translation gives CASSPRYTGELFF.

This clone was observed a single time. The chain has TRBV30 and TRBJ2-7; 12 bases are a match to TRBD2. V was pared by 1 base and J by 3 bases, with 4 bases of the junction left unmatched. This CDR3 is 15 amino acids long. The V gene's germline CDR1 is GTSNPN and CDR2 SVGIG (reference sequence). CDR3 region: CAWSGLAGGFYEQYF. Written as DNA, the CDR3 is TGTGCCTGGAGTGGCCTAGCGGGAGGGTTCTACGAGCAGTACTTC.

The rearrangement joins TRBV6-6 to TRBJ1-1; D gene uncertain. The germline V gene has CDR1 MNHNY and CDR2 SVGAGI (reference sequence). The germline V and J ends were trimmed by 7 bases and 7 bases, with 10 bases remaining between them. CDR3 length: 11 amino acids. CDR3 residues: CASTAEGEAFF. In DNA form, the CDR3 reads TGTGCCAGCACCGCGGAGGGTGAAGCTTTCTTT.

A single count supports this clone. The chain combines TRBV19 with TRBJ2-3; tentative D call: TRBD1 (5 bases). The V and J ends lost 1 base and 0 bases respectively, with 11 bases between them. The CDR3 runs 16 residues. Germline V gene sequence: CDR1 LNHDA, CDR2 SQIVND (reference sequence). CDR3: CASSIVFGASTDTQYF. The CDR3 DNA follows: TGTGCCAGTAGTATAGTGTTTGGGGCAAGCACAGATACGCAGTATTTT. Supplemented by reference TRBV19 and TRBJ2-3, the full variable domain reads DGGITQSPKYLFRKEGQNVTLSCEQNLNHDAMYWYRQDPGQGLRLIYYSQIVNDFQKGDIAEGYSVSREKKESFPLTVTSAQKNPTAFYLCASSIVFGASTDTQYFGPGTRLTVL.

This clone was counted only a few times. CDR3 nucleotide sequence: TGTGCCAGCTACCCAACCGGGGGGGCAGGGGGCACCGGGGAGCTGTTTTTT. Encoded protein: CASYPTGGAGGTGELFF. V is TRBV9 and J is TRBJ2-2; possibly TRBD2 for D (8 bases). Between the trimmed V and J ends, which lost 7 bases and 4 bases, there was a span of 23 bases. Per the germline V gene, CDR1 is SGDLS and CDR2 is YYNGEE. This CDR3 contains 17 residues.

The chain combines TRBV19 with TRBJ2-5; unclear D gene. The germline V gene has CDR1 LNHDA and CDR2 SQIVND (reference sequence). The CDR3 consists of 14 residues. Trimming removed 1 base from V and 4 bases from J, with 10 bases in between. The CDR3 region has the DNA TGTGCCAGTAGTATAGTGTCAGGTGGAGAGACCCAGTACTTC. This encodes CASSIVSGGETQYF.

The genes are TRBV7-2 and TRBJ1-1, with D uncertain. Trimming removed 0 bases from V and 4 bases from J, with 9 bases in between. In germline, CDR1 is SGHTA, CDR2 FQGNSA. This CDR3 is 14 amino acids long. The CDR3 loop reads CASSLALQATEAFF. The DNA of the CDR3 is TGTGCCAGCAGCTTAGCGCTTCAGGCCACTGAAGCTTTCTTT.

This chain joins TRBV9 and TRBJ2-3; D ambiguous. V was shortened by 3 bases and J by 2 bases, with 13 bases between the two germline ends. Germline V gene lookup returns CDR1 SGDLS and CDR2 YYNGEE. The CDR3 totals 15 residues. CDR3 region: CASSAGLLDTDTQYF. In DNA form, the CDR3 reads TGTGCCAGCAGCGCTGGCCTGCTCGACACAGATACGCAGTATTTT.

The V and J genes are TRBV6-5 and TRBJ1-5; weak D call: TRBD1 (5 bases). The ends were cut back, 8 bases at V and 0 bases at J, with 14 bases in the middle. CDR3 length: 15 amino acids. In germline, CDR1 is MNHEY, CDR2 SVGAGI. CDR3 DNA: TGTGCCAGCCGAAGGAGCAGGGATAGCAATCAGCCCCAGCATTTT. Its translation is CASRRSRDSNQPQHF.

V gene TRBV5-6 combines with J gene TRBJ2-1; 10 bases line up with TRBD1. The germline CDR1 and CDR2 sequences are SGHDT and YYEEEE. Trimming removed 5 bases from V and 8 bases from J; junction bases left unmatched: 4. The CDR3 length is 13 residues. In DNA form, the CDR3 reads TGTGCCAGCAGACGGGACAGGGGATATGAGCAGTTCTTC. Translated: CASRRDRGYEQFF.

In its sample, this clone was seen once. This CDR3 reads CASSTFSSGSSYNEQFF. Here the CDR3 DNA reads TGTGCCAGCAGCACTTTTTCTAGCGGTAGCTCCTACAATGAGCAGTTCTTC. The rearrangement uses TRBV11-2 and TRBJ2-1, with 7 bases aligning to TRBD2. The germline gives CDR1 SGHAT, CDR2 FQNNGV. The ends lost 5 bases at V and 0 bases at J; junction bases unmatched: 10. The CDR3 consists of 17 residues. Drawing the rest from reference TRBV11-2 and TRBJ2-1, the complete variable domain is EAGVAQSPRYKIIEKRQSVAFWCNPISGHATLYWYQQILGQGPKLLIQFQNNGVVDDSQLPKDRFSAERLKGVDSTLKIQPAKLEDSAVYLCASSTFSSGSSYNEQFFGPGTRLTVL.

The V gene is TRBV6-1, the J gene TRBJ2-7, with a tentative D call TRBD2 (6 bases). CDR3 length: 14 residues. Germline V gene sequence: CDR1 MNHNS, CDR2 SASEGT. Trimming removed 3 bases at V and 1 base at J, with 10 bases between. CDR3 loop: CASSEGGLSYEQYF. In DNA, the CDR3 is TGTGCCAGCAGTGAGGGAGGTTTGTCCTACGAGCAGTACTTC.